This T cell receptor (beta chain) was observed in a study of blood T cell repertoires in COVID-19. About the study: COVID-19 samples collected from the United States, Italy and Spain covered acute and convalescent phases. From T cells, B-cell-depleted T cells, or PBMCs came the material, which was cDNA or gDNA.

In the authors' workflow: Reference gene primer amplification gave nucleated cell count estimates. Some clones are missing from TCRdb's copy, which holds only in-frame ones; the method was immunoSEQ multiplex PCR. Clone size and the V and J calls come from that table; the DNA yielded D and trimming. The sample shows 250,000 to 300,000 clones, about nine tenths of them seen only once. Seattle patient enrollment occurred during active infection, with longitudinal follow-up thereafter. The CDR3 is 13 residues long. Germline V gives CDR1 SGHNT, CDR2 YYREEE (reference sequence). V was pared by 0 bases and J by 5 bases, with 9 bases between.

The sequencing sample was made of peripheral blood. This chain uses TRBV5-4 with TRBJ2-7, with D tentatively TRBD2 (5 bases). The receptor was isolated from a woman aged 25 to 45 with COVID-19, enrolled during active disease. This chain's CDR3 is CASSLGARDEQYF. CDR3 DNA sequence: TGTGCCAGCAGCTTGGGGGCGAGGGACGAGCAGTACTTC.